This T cell receptor beta chain was captured by sequencing in a study of blood T cell repertoires in COVID-19. About the study: Some COVID-19 samples were acute and others convalescent; all came from the United States, Italy and Spain.

Trimming at V came to 1 base and at J to 4 bases, leaving 2 bases not matched to a gene. The CDR3 spans 14 residues. Germline V gene lookup returns CDR1 LGHNA and CDR2 YSLEER. Clones were read by immunoSEQ multiplex PCR, and TCRdb kept only the in-frame ones, dropping some. This table has under 450,000 clones, 75% to 90% appearing once. The clonotype was recovered from a woman in her fifties or sixties with COVID-19, enrolled during active disease. The J gene is TRBJ2-5, the V gene TRBV4-3, with TRBD1 matching 8 bases. The sequenced sample was peripheral blood. CDR3 region: CASSQGTGRETQYF. The CDR3 DNA reads TGCGCCAGCAGCCAAGGGACAGGGAGAGAGACCCAGTACTTC.